The 21 T cell receptor beta chains presented below share a single source sample, sequenced in a study of blood T cell repertoires in COVID-19. Generated by immunoSEQ multiplex PCR, the TCRdb table keeps only in-frame clones and is missing some. The sample contains approximately 300,000 clones, more than 80% of which appear only once. The specimen sequenced was peripheral blood. The receptors were gathered from a woman in her 30s with COVID-19, enrolled during active disease.

The genes are TRBV28 and TRBJ2-3, with D possibly TRBD1 on 5 matching bases. Looked up from germline, CDR1 is MDHEN and CDR2 is SYDVKM. The V end was cut by 7 bases, the J end by 2 bases, with 10 bases between. The CDR3 has 13 residues. The CDR3 region is CASTTTATDTQYF. DNA for the CDR3: TGTGCCAGCACAACGACAGCCACAGATACGCAGTATTTT.

The V gene is TRBV5-1, the J gene TRBJ2-7, with D hard to call. V was shortened by 4 bases and J by 6 bases, with 11 bases between the two germline ends. CDR3 size: 12 residues. Germline CDR1 reads SGHRS; CDR2 reads YFSETQ. CDR3: CASSNPPSEQYF. For the CDR3, the DNA is TGCGCCAGCAGCAACCCTCCTAGCGAGCAGTACTTC.

This clone was picked up a small number of times. The V gene is TRBV4-2, the J gene TRBJ2-7; D is possibly TRBD2 (7 bases). The germline V and J ends were trimmed by 3 bases and 2 bases, with 17 bases remaining between them. Germline-derived CDR1 and CDR2 are LGHNA and YNFKEQ. This CDR3 has 16 amino acids. The CDR3 sequence: CASSQGGAGVAYEQYF. The CDR3, as DNA: TGTGCCAGCAGCCAGGGGGGGGCAGGGGTCGCCTACGAGCAGTACTTC.

This rearrangement joins TRBV5-4 to TRBJ1-3; the match to TRBD1 covers 9 bases. The V and J ends lost 4 bases and 4 bases, in that order; junction bases with no gene match: 6. Looked up from germline, CDR1 is SGHNT and CDR2 is YYREEE (reference sequence). The CDR3 totals 15 residues. CDR3 nucleotides: TGTGCCAGCAGCCAGGACAGGGGTCTAGGAAACACCATATATTTT. This codes for CASSQDRGLGNTIYF.

This sequence joins TRBV19 and TRBJ1-5, with D hard to call. The CDR3 is made up of 13 amino acids. Germline V gene lookup returns CDR1 LNHDA and CDR2 SQIVND (reference sequence). Between the trimmed V and J ends, which lost 0 bases and 9 bases, there was a span of 9 bases. In nucleotides, the CDR3 is TGTGCCAGTAGTATAGATTGGGGAGGGCCCCAGCATTTT. Translation gives CASSIDWGGPQHF.

This sequence joins TRBV7-9 and TRBJ2-1; 12 nucleotides line up with TRBD2. The CDR3 consists of 16 residues. With V trimmed by 6 bases and J by 6 bases, 9 bases remained unmatched. Germline V gene data show CDR1 as SEHNR and CDR2 as FQNEAQ (reference sequence). CDR3 in amino acids: CASRLLAGGPGNEQFF. For the CDR3, the DNA is TGTGCCAGCAGACTCCTAGCGGGAGGGCCCGGCAATGAGCAGTTCTTC.

The chain joins TRBV29-1 to TRBJ2-1; possibly TRBD2 for D (6 bases). V was cut by 1 base and J by 4 bases, with 14 bases left in between. Germline values: CDR1 SQVTM, CDR2 ANQGSEA. CDR3 length: 15 residues. This chain's CDR3 is CSVEVPGTVYNEQFF. CDR3 coding DNA: TGCAGCGTTGAAGTCCCCGGGACTGTATACAATGAGCAGTTCTTC.

V usage is TRBV24-1 and J usage is TRBJ2-3; possibly TRBD1 for D (5 bases). V was pared by 5 bases and J by 3 bases, with 14 bases between. CDR3 length equals 15 residues. Germline assignment: CDR1 KGHDR and CDR2 SFDVKD. The DNA of the CDR3 is TGTGCCACCAGTGCGGCTGGAAGGGGTACAGATACGCAGTATTTT. Protein product: CATSAAGRGTDTQYF.

V usage is TRBV6-4 and J usage is TRBJ2-7; D is possibly TRBD1 (6 bases). Germline loops: CDR1 MRHNA, CDR2 SNTAGT. The CDR3 sequence is 14 residues long. V was shortened by 6 bases and J by 2 bases, with 14 bases between the two germline ends. CDR3 loop: CASRGHPPPYEQYF. DNA of the CDR3: TGTGCCAGCAGGGGACATCCTCCTCCCTACGAGCAGTACTTC.

This clone was seen only a few times. The gene calls are TRBV30 and TRBJ2-7; 10 nucleotides match TRBD2. The CDR3 has 15 residues. Germline CDR1 reads GTSNPN; CDR2 reads SVGIG (reference sequence). J was trimmed by 8 bases and V by 0 bases; bases with no gene match: 10. CDR3 DNA sequence: TGTGCCTGGAGTGTTCCGGCTAGCGGGAGACCTCAGCAGTACTTC. This encodes CAWSVPASGRPQQYF.

The chain employs TRBV7-2 and TRBJ2-1, with TRBD2 identical over 7 bases. Germline trimming cut 1 base from V and 9 bases from J; bases unmatched to any gene: 9. Germline V gene lookup returns CDR1 SGHTA and CDR2 FQGNSA. This CDR3 comprises 15 residues. CDR3 loop: CASSLGGAGDREQFF. CDR3 bases: TGTGCCAGCAGCTTAGGTGGGGCGGGGGATCGTGAGCAGTTCTTC. Looking up the rest from reference TRBV7-2 and TRBJ2-1 gives the full variable domain: GAGVSQSPSNKVTEKGKDVELRCDPISGHTALYWYRQSLGQGLEFLIYFQGNSAPDKSGLPSDRFSAERTGGSVSTLTIQRTQQEDSAVYLCASSLGGAGDREQFFGPGTRLTVL.

The chain carries TRBV2 and TRBJ2-7; TRBD2 matches 14 bases. The length of the CDR3 is 16 residues. Germline V gene sequence: CDR1 SNHLY, CDR2 FYNNEI. Trimming removed 5 bases from V and 2 bases from J; junction bases left unmatched: 5. CDR3 in DNA: TGTGCCAGCAGTCGTCAGACTAGCGGGAGGGCCTACGAGCAGTACTTC. It translates to CASSRQTSGRAYEQYF. Together with reference TRBV2 and TRBJ2-7, the CDR3 gives the full variable domain: EPEVTQTPSHQVTQMGQEVILRCVPISNHLYFYWYRQILGQKVEFLVSFYNNEISEKSEIFDDQFSVERPDGSNFTLKIRSTKLEDSAMYFCASSRQTSGRAYEQYFGPGTRLTVT.

The rearrangement uses TRBV9 and TRBJ1-2; 9 bases align to TRBD1. Per germline, CDR1 SGDLS and CDR2 YYNGEE. J was trimmed by 8 bases and V by 3 bases; bases with no gene match: 14. This CDR3 has 16 residues. The CDR3 spells CASSATGGGISWGYTF. The CDR3, as DNA: TGTGCCAGCAGCGCCACAGGGGGCGGGATATCGTGGGGCTACACCTTC. Filled out from reference TRBV9 and TRBJ1-2, the complete variable domain reads DSGVTQTPKHLITATGQRVTLRCSPRSGDLSVYWYQQSLDQGLQFLIQYYNGEERAKGNILERFSAQQFPDLHSELNLSSLELGDSALYFCASSATGGGISWGYTFGSGTRLTVV.

This chain connects TRBV2 to TRBJ2-1, with 7 bases identical to TRBD2. Germline trimming cut 5 bases from V and 2 bases from J; bases unmatched to any gene: 9. The CDR3 has 16 residues. Germline V gene data show CDR1 as SNHLY and CDR2 as FYNNEI. The CDR3: CASSSPAGSPYNEQFF. For the CDR3, the DNA is TGTGCCAGCAGTAGCCCAGCGGGGAGTCCCTACAATGAGCAGTTCTTC.

This clone occurred a few times. One end of the junction fails to match germline, which may point to a read error. This sequence joins TRBV7-7 and TRBJ2-7, with TRBD2 identical over 8 bases. The germline V gene has CDR1 SSHAT and CDR2 FNYEAQ (reference sequence). The CDR3 covers 15 residues. CDR3 in amino acids: CASSRQPGTSGEQYF. CDR3 in DNA: TGTGCTAGCAGCCGGCAGCCAGGGACTAGTGGCGAGCAGTACTTC.

The DNA of the CDR3 is TGCAGCGTTGAACCCACCTACAATGAGCAGTTCTTC. Translating gives CSVEPTYNEQFF. This chain uses TRBV29-1 with TRBJ2-1; D unresolved. CDR3 length equals 12 residues. Germline assignment: CDR1 SQVTM and CDR2 ANQGSEA. V gave up 2 bases and J gave up 2 bases, with 4 bases separating them.

This rearrangement joins TRBV5-1 to TRBJ1-1, with D hard to call. The germline V gene has CDR1 SGHRS and CDR2 YFSETQ. V dropped 0 bases and J dropped 0 bases, with 6 bases sitting between them. CDR3 length: 14 residues. The CDR3 here is CASSLAQLNTEAFF. The CDR3 nucleotides are TGCGCCAGCAGCTTGGCACAGCTGAACACTGAAGCTTTCTTT.

V gene TRBV5-1 combines with J gene TRBJ2-3; the D gene is possibly TRBD2 (5 bases). V lost 5 bases and J 1 base, leaving 5 bases between the germline ends. CDR1 SGHRS and CDR2 YFSETQ come from the germline V gene. The CDR3 extends over 12 amino acids. The CDR3 region has the DNA TGCGCCAGCAGGCGGGGCACAGATACGCAGTATTTT. Its protein is CASRRGTDTQYF. Filled out from reference TRBV5-1 and TRBJ2-3, the complete variable domain reads KAGVTQTPRYLIKTRGQQVTLSCSPISGHRSVSWYQQTPGQGLQFLFEYFSETQRNKGNFPGRFSGRQFSNSRSEMNVSTLELGDSALYLCASRRGTDTQYFGPGTRLTVL.

The chain recombines TRBV5-6 with TRBJ2-5; D uncertain. CDR1 SGHDT and CDR2 YYEEEE come from the germline V gene. V was cut by 2 bases and J by 4 bases, with 15 bases left in between. CDR3 length equals 15 residues. The DNA for the CDR3 is TGTGCCAGCAGCTTCTTCGACGCGGTATCAGAGACCCAGTACTTC. As protein: CASSFFDAVSETQYF.

This chain joins TRBV5-1 and TRBJ2-1, with 8 positions matching TRBD2. The J segment lost 1 base and the V segment lost 0 bases, leaving 3 bases of the junction unmatched. This CDR3 region has 16 residues. Germline V gene data show CDR1 as SGHRS and CDR2 as YFSETQ. This chain's CDR3 is CASSLAAGVSYNEQFF. The CDR3 DNA reads as TGCGCCAGCAGCTTGGCAGCGGGGGTATCCTACAATGAGCAGTTCTTC.

The V gene is TRBV3-1 (or the pseudogene TRBV3-2), the J gene TRBJ1-3; D is perhaps TRBD1 (6 bases). The CDR3 is 14 residues long. The ends were cut back, 4 bases at V and 2 bases at J, with 9 bases in the middle. Germline CDR1 is LGHDT and CDR2 is YNNKEL (reference sequence). CDR3 in amino acids: CASSRGQPGNTIYF. DNA for the CDR3: TGTGCCAGCAGCCGCGGACAGCCTGGAAACACCATATATTTT.